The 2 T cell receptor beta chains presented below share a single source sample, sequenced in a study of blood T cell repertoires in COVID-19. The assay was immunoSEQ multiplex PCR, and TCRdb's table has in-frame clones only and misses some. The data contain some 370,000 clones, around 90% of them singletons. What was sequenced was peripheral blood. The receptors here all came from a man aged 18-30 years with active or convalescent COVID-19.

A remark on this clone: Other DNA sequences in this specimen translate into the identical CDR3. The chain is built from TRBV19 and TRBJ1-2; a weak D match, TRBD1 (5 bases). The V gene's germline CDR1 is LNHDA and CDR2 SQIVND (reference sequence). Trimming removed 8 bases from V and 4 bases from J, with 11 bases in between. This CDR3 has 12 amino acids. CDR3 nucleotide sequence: TGTGCCAGTTCGAGGCAGGGCTATGGCTACACCTTC. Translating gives CASSRQGYGYTF.

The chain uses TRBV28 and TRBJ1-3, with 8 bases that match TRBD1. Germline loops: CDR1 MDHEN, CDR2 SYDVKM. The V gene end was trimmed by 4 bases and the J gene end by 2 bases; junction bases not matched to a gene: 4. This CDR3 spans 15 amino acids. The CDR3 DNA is TGTGCCAGCAGTTCTTACAGGGGGACTGGAAACACCATATATTTT. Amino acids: CASSSYRGTGNTIYF.